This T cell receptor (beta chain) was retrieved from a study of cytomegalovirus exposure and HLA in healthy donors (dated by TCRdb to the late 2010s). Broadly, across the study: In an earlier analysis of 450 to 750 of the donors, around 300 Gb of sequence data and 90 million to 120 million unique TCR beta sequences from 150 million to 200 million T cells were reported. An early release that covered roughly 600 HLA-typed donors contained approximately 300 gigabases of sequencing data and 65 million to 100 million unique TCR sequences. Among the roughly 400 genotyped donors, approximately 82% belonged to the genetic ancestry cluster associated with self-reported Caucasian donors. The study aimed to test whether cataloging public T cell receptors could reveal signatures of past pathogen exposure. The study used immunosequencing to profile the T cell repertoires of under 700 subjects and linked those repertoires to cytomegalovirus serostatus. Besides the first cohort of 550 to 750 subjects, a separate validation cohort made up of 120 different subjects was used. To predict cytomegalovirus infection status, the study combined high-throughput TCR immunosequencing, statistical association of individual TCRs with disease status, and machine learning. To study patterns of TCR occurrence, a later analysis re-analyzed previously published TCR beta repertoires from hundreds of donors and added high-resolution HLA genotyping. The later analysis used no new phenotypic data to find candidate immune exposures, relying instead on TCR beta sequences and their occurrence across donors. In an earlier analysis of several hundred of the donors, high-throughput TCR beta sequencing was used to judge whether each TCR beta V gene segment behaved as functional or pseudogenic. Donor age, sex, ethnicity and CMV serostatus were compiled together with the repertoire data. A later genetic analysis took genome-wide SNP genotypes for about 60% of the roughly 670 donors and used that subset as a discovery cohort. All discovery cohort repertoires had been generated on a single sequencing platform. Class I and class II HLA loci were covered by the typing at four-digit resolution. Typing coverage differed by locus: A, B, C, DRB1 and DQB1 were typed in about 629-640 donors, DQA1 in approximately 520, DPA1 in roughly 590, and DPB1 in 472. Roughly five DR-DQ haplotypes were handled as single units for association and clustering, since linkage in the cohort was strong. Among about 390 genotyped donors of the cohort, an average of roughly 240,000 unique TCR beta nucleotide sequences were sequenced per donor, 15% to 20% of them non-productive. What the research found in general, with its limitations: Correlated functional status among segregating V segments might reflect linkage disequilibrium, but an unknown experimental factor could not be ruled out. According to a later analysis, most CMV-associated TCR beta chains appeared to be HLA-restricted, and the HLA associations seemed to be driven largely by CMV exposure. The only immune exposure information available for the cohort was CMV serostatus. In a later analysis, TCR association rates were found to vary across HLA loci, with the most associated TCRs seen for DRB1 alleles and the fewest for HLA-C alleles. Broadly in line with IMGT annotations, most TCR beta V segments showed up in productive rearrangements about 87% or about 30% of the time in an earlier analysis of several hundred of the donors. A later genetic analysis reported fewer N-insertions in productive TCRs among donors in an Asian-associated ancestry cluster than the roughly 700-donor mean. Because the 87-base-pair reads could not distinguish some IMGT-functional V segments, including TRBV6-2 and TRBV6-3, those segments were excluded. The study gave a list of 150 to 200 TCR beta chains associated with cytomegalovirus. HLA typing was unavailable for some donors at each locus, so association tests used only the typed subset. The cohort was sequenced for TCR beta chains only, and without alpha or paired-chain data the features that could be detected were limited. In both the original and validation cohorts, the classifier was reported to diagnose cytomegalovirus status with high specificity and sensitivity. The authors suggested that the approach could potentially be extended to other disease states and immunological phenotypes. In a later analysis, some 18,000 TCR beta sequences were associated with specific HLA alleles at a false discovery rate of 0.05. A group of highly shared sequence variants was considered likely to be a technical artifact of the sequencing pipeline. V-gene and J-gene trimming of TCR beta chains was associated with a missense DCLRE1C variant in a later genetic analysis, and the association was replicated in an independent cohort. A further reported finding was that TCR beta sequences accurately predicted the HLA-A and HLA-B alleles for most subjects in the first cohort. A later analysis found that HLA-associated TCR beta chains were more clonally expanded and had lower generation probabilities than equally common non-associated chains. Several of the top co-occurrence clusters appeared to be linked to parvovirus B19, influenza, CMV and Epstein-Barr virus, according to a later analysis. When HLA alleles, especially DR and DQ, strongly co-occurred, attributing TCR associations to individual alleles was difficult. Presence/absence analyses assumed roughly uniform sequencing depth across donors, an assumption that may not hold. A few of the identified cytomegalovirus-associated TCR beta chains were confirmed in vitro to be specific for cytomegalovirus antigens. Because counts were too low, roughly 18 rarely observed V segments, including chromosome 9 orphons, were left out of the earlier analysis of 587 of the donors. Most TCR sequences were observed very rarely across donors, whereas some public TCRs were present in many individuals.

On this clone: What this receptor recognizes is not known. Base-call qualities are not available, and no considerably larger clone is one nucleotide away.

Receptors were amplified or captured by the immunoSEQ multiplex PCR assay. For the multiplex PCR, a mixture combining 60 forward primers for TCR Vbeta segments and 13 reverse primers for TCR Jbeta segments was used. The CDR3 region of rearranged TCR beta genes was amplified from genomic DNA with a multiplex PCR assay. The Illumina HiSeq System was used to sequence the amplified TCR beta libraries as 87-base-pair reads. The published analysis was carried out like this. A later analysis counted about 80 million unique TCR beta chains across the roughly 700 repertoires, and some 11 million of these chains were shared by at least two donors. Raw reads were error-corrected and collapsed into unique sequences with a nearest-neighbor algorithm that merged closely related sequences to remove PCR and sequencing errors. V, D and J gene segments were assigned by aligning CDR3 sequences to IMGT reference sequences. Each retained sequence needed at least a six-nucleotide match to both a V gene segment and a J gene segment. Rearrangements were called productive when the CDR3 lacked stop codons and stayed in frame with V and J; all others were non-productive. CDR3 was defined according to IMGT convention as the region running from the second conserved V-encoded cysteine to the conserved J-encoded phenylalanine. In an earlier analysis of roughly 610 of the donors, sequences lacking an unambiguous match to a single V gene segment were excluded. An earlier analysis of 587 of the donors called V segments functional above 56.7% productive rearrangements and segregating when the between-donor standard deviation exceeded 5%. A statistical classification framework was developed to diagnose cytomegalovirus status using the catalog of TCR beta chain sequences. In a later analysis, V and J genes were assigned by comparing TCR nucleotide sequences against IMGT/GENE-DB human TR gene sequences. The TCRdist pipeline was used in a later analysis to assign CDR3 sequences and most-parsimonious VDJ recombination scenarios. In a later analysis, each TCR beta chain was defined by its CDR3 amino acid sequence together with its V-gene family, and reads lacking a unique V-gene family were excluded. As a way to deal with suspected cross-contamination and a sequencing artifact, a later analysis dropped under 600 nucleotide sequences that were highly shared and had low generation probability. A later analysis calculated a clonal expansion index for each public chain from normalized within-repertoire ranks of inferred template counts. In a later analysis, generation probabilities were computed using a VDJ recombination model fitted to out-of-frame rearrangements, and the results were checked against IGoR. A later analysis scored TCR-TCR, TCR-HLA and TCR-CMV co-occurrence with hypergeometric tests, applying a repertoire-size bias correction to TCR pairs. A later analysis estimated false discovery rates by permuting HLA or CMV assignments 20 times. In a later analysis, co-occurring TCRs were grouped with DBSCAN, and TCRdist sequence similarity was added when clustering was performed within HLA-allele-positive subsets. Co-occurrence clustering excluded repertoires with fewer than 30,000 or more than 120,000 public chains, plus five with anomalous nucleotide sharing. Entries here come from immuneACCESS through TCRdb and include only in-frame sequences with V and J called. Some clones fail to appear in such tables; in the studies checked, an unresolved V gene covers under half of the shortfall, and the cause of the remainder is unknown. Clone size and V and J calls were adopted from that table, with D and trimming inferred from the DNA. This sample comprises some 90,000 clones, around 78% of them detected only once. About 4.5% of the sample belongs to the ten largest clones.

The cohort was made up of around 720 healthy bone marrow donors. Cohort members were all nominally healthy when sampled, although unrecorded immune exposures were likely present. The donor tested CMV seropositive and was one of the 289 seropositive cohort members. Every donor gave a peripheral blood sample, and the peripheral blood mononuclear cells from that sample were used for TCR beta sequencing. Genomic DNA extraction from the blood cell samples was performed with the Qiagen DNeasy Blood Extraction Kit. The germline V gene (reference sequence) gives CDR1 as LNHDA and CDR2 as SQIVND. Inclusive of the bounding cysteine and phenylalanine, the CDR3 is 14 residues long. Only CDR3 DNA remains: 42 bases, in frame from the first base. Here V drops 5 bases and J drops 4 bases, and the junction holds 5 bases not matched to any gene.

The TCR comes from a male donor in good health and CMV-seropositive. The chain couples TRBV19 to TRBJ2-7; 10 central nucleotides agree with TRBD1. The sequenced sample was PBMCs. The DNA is TGTGCCAGTAGTGCCGGACAGGGGGAATACGAGCAGTACTTC. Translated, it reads CASSAGQGEYEQYF. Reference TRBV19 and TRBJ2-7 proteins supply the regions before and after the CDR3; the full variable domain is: DGGITQSPKYLFRKEGQNVTLSCEQNLNHDAMYWYRQDPGQGLRLIYYSQIVNDFQKGDIAEGYSVSREKKESFPLTVTSAQKNPTAFYLCASSAGQGEYEQYFGPGTRLTVT.